The clone carrying this T cell receptor (beta chain) was found a few times. What it binds is unknown. This sample is part of a study of cytomegalovirus exposure and HLA in healthy donors. Study-level background: The roughly 120 million unique TCR beta sequences, from about 170 million T cells, were found by an earlier analysis.

Those who donated were healthy bone marrow donors. The CDR3 spans 15 residues. Germline loops: CDR1 SNHLY, CDR2 FYNNEI. The V and J ends lost 0 bases and 4 bases respectively, with 10 bases between them. Findings of the study overall: A later analysis found that most CMV-associated TCR beta chains appeared HLA-restricted.

Use of 60 Vbeta and 13 Jbeta primers characterized the PCR. Clones were sequenced by immunoSEQ multiplex PCR, and TCRdb holds only the in-frame ones, with some missing. The sample comprises around 150,000 clones, approximately 80% of which are singletons, and 4.5% to 5% rests with the top ten. Sequencing was done on a sample of PBMCs. This receptor was taken from a woman in her forties or fifties in good health and CMV-seronegative. This chain connects TRBV2 to TRBJ1-5; a possible D gene is TRBD1 (6 bases). CDR3 amino acids: CASSEARTANQPQHF. DNA for the CDR3: TGTGCCAGCAGTGAAGCGCGGACAGCTAATCAGCCCCAGCATTTT.